This TCR beta chain appears in the sequencing data of a study of T cells in Graves' hyperthyroidism and ophthalmopathy (dated by TCRdb to the late 2010s). In the study overall: Peripheral blood samples were taken at the time of initial diagnosis, prior to any treatment. TCR V-J signatures able to tell the groups apart were searched for in a discovery cohort of some 100 patients, of whom 40 to 45 had Graves' ophthalmopathy and 55 to 60 had stable Graves' hyperthyroidism. Prospective prediction of ophthalmopathy was tested in an independent validation cohort of about 19 hyperthyroidism patients and around 16 patients who later progressed to ophthalmopathy. The roughly 99 discovery patients were divided at random into training and test sets in a 7:3 ratio. The study also compared thyroid tissue and blood T-cell repertoires from 6 or 7 Graves' hyperthyroidism patients. Once sampling was done, hyperthyroidism patients were given methimazole at a starting dose of 30 mg daily, whereas ophthalmopathy patients were given high-dose intravenous methylprednisolone. The paper describes TCR Vbeta CDR3 sequencing of 140 or so peripheral blood samples, made up of some 40 ophthalmopathy patients, approximately 73 hyperthyroidism patients and 17 progressor patients. Overall study outcomes, separate from this receptor: In validation, the model predicted progression to ophthalmopathy a median of about 5.9 months before onset, with about 71% sensitivity and roughly 72% specificity. Ophthalmopathy was separated from stable hyperthyroidism by a 13 V-J signature model, with approximately 90% sensitivity and approximately 81% specificity obtained in cross-validation and 80%/75% obtained in testing. Most expanded thyroid clonotypes (frequency above 0.001) were also found in blood, which suggests that blood repertoires may mirror thyroid immune responses. Sample size was not statistically predetermined, and blinding of investigators to group allocation was not performed.

This clonotype showed up just a few times. Its antigen remains undetermined. Base qualities are not recorded, but no much larger clone differs from it by a single base. Looking up the germline V gene yields CDR1 SGHAT and CDR2 FQNNGV. Taken from cysteine to phenylalanine, the CDR3 has 15 residues. CDR3 DNA is the only sequence kept; it has 45 bases, read in frame from the first base. Trimming removed 5 bases from V and 1 base from J; the gene matches leave 7 bases unexplained. The TCR beta CDR3 regions were amplified from RNA transcripts. The first round of RT-PCR for the TCR CDR3 was performed with the HTBI primer set and the Qiagen OneStep RT-PCR kit. The libraries were constructed in a second round of multiplex PCR and then size-selected and purified. Sequencing of the libraries was done on an Illumina HiSeq2000 using paired-end 100 bp reads. The paper's processing steps were these. SOAPnuke was used to process the raw data, removing reads that contained adapters or uncalled bases, had a mean Phred below 15, or lacked an exact match to the constant primer or identifier. COPE v1.2.5 was used to merge the high-quality paired reads, and each unique nucleotide sequence was defined as a clonotype. MiTCR v1.1 was used to align clonotypes to the IMGT TRBV, TRBD and TRBJ reference segments. The analysis included only V-J combinations with a frequency above 0.0001, which together covered over 98% of the repertoires. A TCS score was defined as the ratio between F50 (clonal expansion) and ExV (chaos), using BLOSUM62-based TCRdist between CDR3 peptides within each V-J. Welch's t-statistics and random forest reduced 514 V-J features to about 13, which were used in a naive Bayes classifier (R e1071). TCRdb reprocessing: public reads trimmed at Q25 with fastp, clones called with MiXCR, in-frame beta chains kept. Here each entry gathers all rows of one CDR3 protein and keeps the most common genes and DNA. None of the V and J calls come from the authors' own analysis; TCRdb made them. The sample has 250,000 to 350,000 distinct CDR3 sequences on record, 22% of them singletons. The top ten constitute over 55% of the sample.

Moderately to severely active disease, a Clinical Activity Score of at least 3, a NOSPECS grade of at least 4, and a duration under 3 months were present in ophthalmopathy patients. The study excluded patients with uncontrolled infections, other autoimmune diseases, pregnancy or lactation. Diagnoses were based on clinical symptoms, serum thyroxine and TRAb, thyroid ultrasound and orbital computed tomography. PBMCs were separated from under 11 ml of fresh peripheral blood using Ficoll-Paque density gradient centrifugation. Total RNA was extracted with Trizol reagent, and quality was checked on an Agilent 2100 Bioanalyzer.

The sample consisted of blood. This sequence was found in a man aged 25 to 45 with Graves' ophthalmopathy. The sequence is built from TRBV11-2 and TRBJ1-1; 7 middle bases align to TRBD1. The CDR3 protein sequence reads: CASSVRGQRNTEAFF. The DNA is TGTGCCAGCAGCGTGAGGGGACAGCGGAACACTGAAGCTTTCTTT.